This TCR beta chain was identified during a study of T cells in localized non-small cell lung cancer. CDR3 length equals 16 residues. Germline-derived CDR1 and CDR2 are MGHRA and YSYEKL. V lost 1 base, J lost 5 bases, and 15 bases lay in between. On this clone: The target antigen is unknown.

Study-wide points: Because only a single region of the tumor was sequenced, heterogeneity remains possible. Adjacent uninvolved lung tissue had the highest T cell clonality, exceeding tumor.

Assay: immunoSEQ multiplex PCR; the TCRdb copy retains only in-frame clones and omits some. The sample lists approximately 40,000 clones, about 87% occurring once. This sequence originates from a man aged 18 to 50 with stage I lung adenocarcinoma. Sequenced material: peripheral blood, taken before any cancer treatment. This chain joins TRBV4-1 and TRBJ2-1; the D gene is possibly TRBD2 (5 bases). This CDR3 reads CASSQGGERPNNEQFF. CDR3 sequence (DNA): TGCGCCAGCAGCCAAGGGGGAGAGCGGCCCAACAATGAGCAGTTCTTC.